In its sample, the clone carrying this T cell receptor (beta chain) was seen many times. The TCRbeta library was prepared with unique molecular identifiers. TCRdb recomputed calls from the PCR reads with MiXCR, one row per CDR3 protein. The sample lists just under 150,000 distinct CDR3 sequences; more than 8% were seen once. The CDR3 length is 14 residues. Trimming shortened V by 3 bases and J by 7 bases, and 15 bases separated the two germline ends. CDR1 and CDR2 from the germline V gene are MDHEN and SYDVKM. These data originate in a study of T-cell reconstitution after alpha-beta-depleted transplantation in children.

The sample in question was PBMCs, mostly from graft donor cells, obtained 180 days after TCRalphabeta/CD19-depleted stem cell transplant. The chain joins TRBV28 to TRBJ2-5; D may match TRBD1 or TRBD2 (5 bases each). This TCR was sampled from a female patient aged 2-9 years who had a stem cell transplant for congenital amegakaryocytic thrombocytopenia, so the T cells may come from the graft donor. In nucleotides, the CDR3 is TGTGCCAGCAGTTTTTCCGGGACCTCGGGGACCCAGTACTTC. Encoded protein: CASSFSGTSGTQYF.